A single sample is the source of the 20 T cell receptor beta chains below, sequenced in a study of blood T cell repertoires in COVID-19. Data came from immunoSEQ multiplex PCR; TCRdb stores just in-frame clones and leaves some out. In the table there are around 290,000 clones, more than 70% of which are singletons. The sample taken for sequencing was PBMCs or T cells enriched from blood (not recorded which). The receptor source for this set is a woman in her sixties or seventies in a cohort exposed to, infected with or recovered from COVID-19 (not recorded which).

V and J are TRBV6-5 and TRBJ2-7; 10 nucleotides agree with TRBD2. CDR1 and CDR2 from the germline V gene are MNHEY and SVGAGI. With V trimmed by 6 bases and J by 2 bases, 7 bases remained unmatched. The CDR3 consists of 15 residues. The chain's CDR3 is CASRSKAGGTYEQYF. DNA for the CDR3: TGTGCCAGCAGGAGCAAAGCGGGAGGGACCTACGAGCAGTACTTC.

The genes are TRBV27 and TRBJ2-3, with D perhaps matching TRBD1 (6 bases). Germline CDR1 reads MNHEY; CDR2 reads SMNVEV (reference sequence). The CDR3 is 14 residues long. V was shortened by 6 bases and J by 1 base, with 11 bases between the two germline ends. CDR3 nucleotides: TGTGCCAGCAGCCGCCGACAGGGCACAGATACGCAGTATTTT. Encoded protein: CASSRRQGTDTQYF.

The chain joins TRBV7-9 to TRBJ2-1, with 8 bases that match TRBD2. The CDR3 has 16 residues. Germline CDR1 reads SEHNR; CDR2 reads FQNEAQ (reference sequence). V lost 0 bases to trimming and J lost 7 bases; unmatched junction nucleotides: 8. The CDR3 nucleotides are TGTGCCAGCAGCTTAGCTGCGGGAGGTGGAAAAAATGAGCAGTTCTTC. This encodes CASSLAAGGGKNEQFF.

The chain couples TRBV6-2 or TRBV6-3 to TRBJ1-1, with D tentatively TRBD1 (6 bases). Germline CDR1 MNHEY, CDR2 SVGEGT. The germline V and J ends were trimmed by 2 bases and 4 bases, with 14 bases remaining between them. The CDR3 loop spans 15 amino acids. The CDR3 here is CASSYLTGLRTEAFF. CDR3 bases: TGTGCCAGCAGTTACCTCACAGGGTTACGCACTGAAGCTTTCTTT.

This clone was picked up one time. This rearrangement joins TRBV5-3 to TRBJ1-2; 7 nucleotides line up with TRBD1. TRBV5-3 is recorded as an ORF, its role being uncertain. V shed 4 bases and J 4 bases; nucleotides not matched to a gene: 16. CDR3 size: 17 residues. This CDR3 is CARSAIADRDWSYGYTF. The CDR3 DNA is TGTGCCAGAAGCGCAATTGCTGACAGGGATTGGAGCTATGGCTACACCTTC.

V usage is TRBV11-2 and J usage is TRBJ2-7; tentatively, D is TRBD2 (7 bases). The germline gives CDR1 SGHAT, CDR2 FQNNGV. The CDR3 is 14 amino acids. The ends were cut back, 5 bases at V and 6 bases at J, with 17 bases in the middle. The CDR3 here is CASSPRGGGGEQYF. The CDR3 DNA reads as TGTGCCAGCAGCCCCCGGGGAGGGGGTGGCGAGCAGTACTTC. The whole variable domain, filled in from reference TRBV11-2 and TRBJ2-7, reads EAGVAQSPRYKIIEKRQSVAFWCNPISGHATLYWYQQILGQGPKLLIQFQNNGVVDDSQLPKDRFSAERLKGVDSTLKIQPAKLEDSAVYLCASSPRGGGGEQYFGPGTRLTVT.

This clone was recorded a few times. V usage is TRBV28 and J usage is TRBJ1-4, with TRBD1 matching over 7 bases. The V segment lost 10 bases and the J segment 8 bases; nucleotides outside the gene matches: 7. Germline V gene data show CDR1 as MDHEN and CDR2 as SYDVKM. The CDR3 runs 12 residues. This CDR3 reads CATRWDSEKLFF. The DNA of the CDR3 is TGTGCCACCCGGTGGGACAGCGAAAAACTGTTTTTT. The whole variable domain, remainder taken from reference TRBV28 and TRBJ1-4, is DVKVTQSSRYLVKRTGEKVFLECVQDMDHENMFWYRQDPGLGLRLIYFSYDVKMKEKGDIPEGYSVSREKKERFSLILESASTNQTSMYLCATRWDSEKLFFGSGTQLSVL.

This clone was picked up one time. The sample contains more than one DNA sequence encoding this CDR3. The chain is built from TRBV7-3 and TRBJ2-7, with TRBD1 as a possible D gene (5 bases). Deletions cut 5 bases from V and 3 bases from J, with 11 bases between. CDR3 length: 13 residues. Germline V gene data show CDR1 as SGHTA and CDR2 as FQGTGA. In DNA, the CDR3 is TGTGCCAGCAGCCTTATCCAGGGCTACGAGCAGTACTTC. Translated: CASSLIQGYEQYF.

The V call is TRBV7-2, the J call TRBJ1-2; TRBD1 is a possible D gene (5 bases). This CDR3 comprises 14 residues. Trimming pared 5 bases from V and 7 bases from J, leaving 17 bases between. CDR1 and CDR2 (germline): SGHTA, FQGNSA. DNA for the CDR3: TGTGCCAGCAGCGCCCGGGGGGGGGTTGGTGGCTACACCTTC. Protein: CASSARGGVGGYTF.

V usage is TRBV7-2 and J usage is TRBJ1-1; possibly TRBD1 for D (5 bases). Between the trimmed V and J ends, which lost 7 bases and 5 bases, there was a span of 14 bases. The CDR3 extends over 13 amino acids. Germline V gene data show CDR1 as SGHTA and CDR2 as FQGNSA. The CDR3 loop is CASILRVGTEAFF. CDR3 coding DNA: TGTGCCAGCATCCTCAGGGTGGGGACTGAAGCTTTCTTT.

This clone was detected a few times. The V gene is TRBV11-2, the J gene TRBJ1-1; D gene uncertain. The ends were cut back, 1 base at V and 0 bases at J, with 9 bases in the middle. The length of the CDR3 is 15 residues. Germline CDR1 reads SGHAT; CDR2 reads FQNNGV. The CDR3 DNA reads TGTGCCAGCAGCTTAGGTGTAGTAATGAACACTGAAGCTTTCTTT. It specifies CASSLGVVMNTEAFF.

Concerning this clone itself: The sample carries other DNA sequences with the same CDR3. This rearrangement joins TRBV18 to TRBJ2-1; 7 nucleotides align to TRBD2. With 2 bases clipped from V and 4 bases from J, the junction kept 5 bases outside the gene matches. This CDR3 spans 15 amino acids. Germline V lookup: CDR1 KGHSH, CDR2 LQKENI. The CDR3 DNA reads as TGTGCCAGCTCACCAAGGCTAGCGGATTACAATGAGCAGTTCTTC. Protein product: CASSPRLADYNEQFF.

The rearrangement links TRBV27 to TRBJ2-7, with TRBD2 matching over 7 bases. V was pared by 3 bases and J by 5 bases, with 4 bases of the junction left unmatched. The CDR3 spans 13 residues. Germline loops: CDR1 MNHEY, CDR2 SMNVEV (reference sequence). The CDR3 protein is CASSLYTSDEQYF. Written as DNA, the CDR3 is TGTGCCAGCAGTTTGTATACTAGCGACGAGCAGTACTTC.

The CDR3 DNA sequence: TGTGCCAGCAGCTTAGCGCTAGCGGGAGATCGGGAGCAGTACTTC. This encodes CASSLALAGDREQYF. The V gene is TRBV7-8, the J gene TRBJ2-7; 10 bases are a match to TRBD2. The CDR3 runs 15 residues. Unmatched junction bases numbered 6, after V lost 0 bases and J lost 7 bases. Per the germline V gene, CDR1 is SGHVS and CDR2 is FQNEAQ.

The chain joins TRBV28 to TRBJ1-4, with D possibly TRBD1 on 6 matching bases. Germline V lookup: CDR1 MDHEN, CDR2 SYDVKM. The CDR3 totals 16 residues. Trimming took 8 bases from V and 3 from J, leaving 19 bases between them. CDR3 DNA sequence: TGTGCCAGCCGAGCGGGGGGGGCCGGCCCTAATGAAAAACTGTTTTTT. Residues: CASRAGGAGPNEKLFF. The whole variable domain, remainder taken from reference TRBV28 and TRBJ1-4, is DVKVTQSSRYLVKRTGEKVFLECVQDMDHENMFWYRQDPGLGLRLIYFSYDVKMKEKGDIPEGYSVSREKKERFSLILESASTNQTSMYLCASRAGGAGPNEKLFFGSGTQLSVL.

The V gene is TRBV7-8, the J gene TRBJ2-7; possible D gene TRBD2, 7 bases. V shed 5 bases and J shed 3 bases, with 17 bases lying between them. Germline CDR1 is SGHVS and CDR2 is FQNEAQ. This CDR3 is 15 amino acids long. The CDR3 DNA follows: TGTGCCAGCAGCCGGGGGGCAGGGTATGACTACGAGCAGTACTTC. This translates into CASSRGAGYDYEQYF.

The chain uses TRBV18 and TRBJ1-2, with D possibly being TRBD1 (5 bases). CDR3 size: 14 residues. The V gene's germline CDR1 is KGHSH and CDR2 LQKENI. Between the trimmed V and J ends, which lost 6 bases and 0 bases, there was a span of 11 bases. The CDR3 here is CASSPDRTNYGYTF. DNA for the CDR3: TGTGCCAGCTCGCCAGACAGAACTAACTATGGCTACACCTTC.

V usage is TRBV19 and J usage is TRBJ1-2; 8 bases match TRBD1. This CDR3 comprises 13 residues. After removal of 4 bases from V and 8 bases from J, the junction contained 6 bases not matched to a gene. Per germline, CDR1 LNHDA and CDR2 SQIVND (reference sequence). In nucleotides, the CDR3 is TGTGCCAGTAGTACCGGACAGGGAGGAGGCTACACCTTC. Protein sequence: CASSTGQGGGYTF. Full variable domain (rest looked up from reference TRBV19 and TRBJ1-2): DGGITQSPKYLFRKEGQNVTLSCEQNLNHDAMYWYRQDPGQGLRLIYYSQIVNDFQKGDIAEGYSVSREKKESFPLTVTSAQKNPTAFYLCASSTGQGGGYTFGSGTRLTVV.

This chain joins TRBV18 and TRBJ1-1; maybe TRBD1 (6 bases). The CDR3 sequence is 14 residues long. Trimming pared 6 bases from V and 3 bases from J, leaving 14 bases between. Germline V lookup: CDR1 KGHSH, CDR2 LQKENI. Written as DNA, the CDR3 is TGTGCCAGCTCGCCCTGGAAGGGGGACACTGAAGCTTTCTTT. Amino acid sequence: CASSPWKGDTEAFF.

The CDR3 reads CASSSGGQKTQYF. The CDR3 DNA is TGTGCCAGCAGCTCCGGGGGACAGAAGACCCAGTACTTC. The V and J genes are TRBV11-2 and TRBJ2-5, with a possible D match to TRBD1 (7 bases). V lost 4 bases and J lost 6, with 12 bases in between. The CDR3 sequence is 13 residues long. CDR1 SGHAT and CDR2 FQNNGV come from the germline V gene.